Below, 25 T cell receptor beta chains from the same sample are listed, as sequenced in a study of post-analysis software for immune sequencing data. Incorporated into the TCR beta cDNA libraries were unique molecular identifiers, which served to reduce PCR and sequencing biases. TCRdb re-derived calls from the PCR reads in MiXCR, one entry per CDR3 protein. The sample has about 160,000 distinct CDR3 sequences; 35% to 40% are singletons. The sequences come from blood, collected after autologous hematopoietic stem cell transplantation. The receptors come from a girl aged 10 to 17 with multiple sclerosis.

The chain employs TRBV13 and TRBJ2-7; TRBD1 matches at 7 bases. The CDR3 has 14 residues. Germline loops: CDR1 PRHDT, CDR2 FYEKMQ (reference sequence). J was trimmed by 3 bases and V by 3 bases; bases with no gene match: 5. CDR3 loop: CASSFDRAGYEQYF. The CDR3 DNA reads TGTGCCAGCAGCTTCGACAGGGCGGGCTACGAGCAGTACTTC.

This clonotype has just a few counts. Mismatch with germline at one junction end may stem from a read error. The chain is built from TRBV6-2 or TRBV6-3 and TRBJ2-3; 13 positions match TRBD2. Germline CDR1 reads MNHEY; CDR2 reads SVGEGT. The CDR3 runs 16 residues. The DNA of the CDR3 is TGTGCCAGCAGTTACGGGACTAGCGGGATGACAGGTACGCAGTATTTT. This gives the protein CASSYGTSGMTGTQYF.

This chain uses TRBV5-1 with TRBJ2-3, with TRBD2 identical over 7 bases. This CDR3 is built from 14 residues. With V trimmed by 4 bases and J by 2 bases, 4 bases remained unmatched. Looked up from germline, CDR1 is SGHRS and CDR2 is YFSETQ. CDR3 amino acids: CASSDSGFTDTQYF. DNA for the CDR3: TGCGCCAGCAGCGATAGCGGGTTCACAGATACGCAGTATTTT.

This chain connects TRBV27 to TRBJ2-3; 7 positions match TRBD2. CDR1 MNHEY and CDR2 SMNVEV come from the germline V gene (reference sequence). Trimming at V came to 6 bases and at J to 2 bases, leaving 17 bases not matched to a gene. The CDR3 is 18 residues long. The CDR3 sequence is CASRLGPKREEYTDTQYF. Written as DNA, the CDR3 is TGTGCCAGCAGACTGGGGCCAAAACGGGAGGAGTACACAGATACGCAGTATTTT.

This clonotype was counted a few times. The CDR3 region is CASSLSAPHNEQFF. CDR3 bases: TGTGCCAGCAGTTTATCGGCTCCCCACAATGAGCAGTTCTTC. The rearrangement uses TRBV28 and TRBJ2-1; D gene uncertain. Trimming removed 1 base at V and 5 bases at J, with 9 bases between. This CDR3 has 14 residues. Germline values: CDR1 MDHEN, CDR2 SYDVKM. The full variable domain, in which reference TRBV28 and TRBJ2-1 provide the parts outside the CDR3, is DVKVTQSSRYLVKRTGEKVFLECVQDMDHENMFWYRQDPGLGLRLIYFSYDVKMKEKGDIPEGYSVSREKKERFSLILESASTNQTSMYLCASSLSAPHNEQFFGPGTRLTVL.

CDR3 in DNA: TGCAGTGCTAGAGTGACAGCTGCGACCACCGGGGAGCTGTTTTTT. Its protein product is CSARVTAATTGELFF. The rearrangement joins TRBV20-1 to TRBJ2-2, with D maybe TRBD1 (5 bases). This CDR3 spans 15 amino acids. Germline CDR1 reads DFQATT; CDR2 reads SNEGSKA (reference sequence). Trimming cost V 1 base and J 4 bases, with 13 bases left between them.

With regard to this clonotype: A much larger clone is a single base away; this may be a read error. The genes are TRBV27 and TRBJ2-1; 8 positions agree with TRBD2. TRBJ2-7 explains the end of the DNA better; the J call may be wrong. Germline loops: CDR1 MNHEY, CDR2 SMNVEV (reference sequence). The CDR3 sequence is 16 residues long. This CDR3 is CASSLSTSEAYNEQYF. The DNA for the CDR3 is TGTGCCAGCAGTCTCTCGACTAGCGAGGCCTACAATGAGCAGTACTTC.

Ten or more counts support this clonotype. The junction does not match germline at one end; this may be a read error. This chain uses TRBV7-7 with TRBJ2-7, with 8 positions matching TRBD1. Germline V CDR1 and CDR2: SSHAT, FNYEAQ (reference sequence). The CDR3 contains 17 residues. The CDR3 reads CASSLVWWGQEQHEQYF. The CDR3, as DNA: TGTGCTAGCAGCCTCGTTTGGTGGGGACAGGAGCAACACGAGCAGTACTTC.

The chain is built from TRBV7-9 and TRBJ2-3; tentatively, D is TRBD2 (6 bases). This CDR3 contains 15 residues. Trimming removed 3 bases from V and 4 bases from J, with 14 bases in between. From germline, CDR1 is SEHNR and CDR2 FQNEAQ (reference sequence). The CDR3 DNA sequence: TGTGCCAGCAGCTTCATGGGACTGGGTTCAGATACGCAGTATTTT. Its protein product is CASSFMGLGSDTQYF.

A few counts support this clonotype. V usage is TRBV4-2 and J usage is TRBJ2-1, with D tentatively TRBD2 (6 bases). Per the germline V gene, CDR1 is LGHNA and CDR2 is YNFKEQ. This CDR3 has 17 amino acids. Trimming took 0 bases from V and 7 from J, leaving 19 bases between them. CDR3 region: CASSQDYGLPNGNEQFF. CDR3 DNA sequence: TGTGCCAGCAGCCAAGATTACGGACTACCAAATGGGAATGAGCAGTTCTTC.

This clonotype was seen only a few times. The chain joins TRBV10-3 to TRBJ2-7, with 8 bases fitting TRBD1. This CDR3 has 16 amino acids. CDR1 ENHRY and CDR2 SYGVKD come from the germline V gene. Trimming removed 0 bases from V and 2 bases from J; junction bases left unmatched: 6. CDR3 bases: TGTGCCATCAGTGAGTCAAGCAGGGGGCTTACCTACGAGCAGTACTTC. This translates into CAISESSRGLTYEQYF.

This clonotype came up a few times. The chain has TRBV29-1 and TRBJ2-1; D is undetermined. This CDR3 contains 10 residues. The V end was cut by 3 bases, the J end by 7 bases, with 4 bases between. Germline values: CDR1 SQVTM, CDR2 ANQGSEA. As DNA, the CDR3 is TGCAGCGTTGAGGGGAATGAGCAGTTCTTC. Translating it yields CSVEGNEQFF.

The chain carries TRBV6-2 or TRBV6-3 and TRBJ2-2; no clear D. V lost 0 bases and J 4 bases, leaving 6 bases between the germline ends. The germline gives CDR1 MNHEY, CDR2 SVGEGT. This CDR3 is 14 amino acids long. The CDR3 loop is CASSYSTFTGELFF. CDR3 coding DNA: TGTGCCAGCAGTTACTCGACTTTCACCGGGGAGCTGTTTTTT.

The chain carries TRBV20-1 and TRBJ2-3, with D possibly called TRBD1 or TRBD2 (6 bases each). The CDR3 loop spans 16 amino acids. V gave up 2 bases and J gave up 0 bases, with 15 bases separating them. Germline V gene sequence: CDR1 DFQATT, CDR2 SNEGSKA (reference sequence). The CDR3 nucleotides are TGCAGTGCTAGAAACTTCGGGGGCCGAAGCACAGATACGCAGTATTTT. It specifies CSARNFGGRSTDTQYF.

The sample holds a few counts of this clonotype. The chain recombines TRBV7-9 with TRBJ2-1; D remains ambiguous. The germline CDR1 and CDR2 sequences are SEHNR and FQNEAQ (reference sequence). Trimming stripped 5 bases from V and 1 base from J, with 9 bases between. The CDR3 is made up of 14 amino acids. The CDR3 DNA is TGTGCCAGCAGCCCCGATGGGTCCTACAATGAGCAGTTCTTC. This encodes CASSPDGSYNEQFF.

Worth noting for this clonotype: Germline is not matched at one junction end, which may reflect a read error. The V call is TRBV7-2, the J call TRBJ2-4; D might be TRBD1 or TRBD2, each matching 6 bases. The germline CDR1 and CDR2 sequences are SGHTA and FQGNSA. The CDR3 is 15 residues long. The DNA for the CDR3 is TGTGTCAGCAGTAGAGGAGGGGGAGAGGGAAACATTCAGTACTTC. Amino acids: CVSSRGGGEGNIQYF.

The chain has TRBV29-1 and TRBJ2-2; 9 bases fit TRBD1. J was trimmed by 0 bases and V by 4 bases; bases with no gene match: 6. Germline V gene data show CDR1 as SQVTM and CDR2 as ANQGSEA. CDR3 length: 16 residues. As DNA, the CDR3 is TGCAGCGTTGTCCTGGGGGACAGGGCGAACACCGGGGAGCTGTTTTTT. Translation: CSVVLGDRANTGELFF.

Written as DNA, the CDR3 is TGTGCCAGCAGCCTGACGGGACTAGCGGGAGTACGAGCCTACGAGCAGTACTTC. Translation: CASSLTGLAGVRAYEQYF. The chain is built from TRBV11-1 and TRBJ2-7; 14 bases match TRBD2. V shed 5 bases, J shed 2 bases, and the junction held 11 bases outside the gene matches. This CDR3 spans 18 amino acids. Germline V lookup: CDR1 SGHAT, CDR2 FQDESV (reference sequence).

This clonotype was detected a few times. CDR3 DNA sequence: TGTGCCAGCAGTCAGTGGGACCGGAGGCAAGAGACCCAGTACTTC. Amino acids: CASSQWDRRQETQYF. V usage is TRBV12-3 or TRBV12-4 and J usage is TRBJ2-5; D assignment may be TRBD1 or TRBD2 (5 bases each). The germline V and J ends were trimmed by 5 bases and 2 bases, with 15 bases remaining between them. The CDR3 is 15 residues long.

This clonotype has only one observation. The chain carries TRBV9 and TRBJ2-6, with D unclear. Germline CDR1 is SGDLS and CDR2 is YYNGEE. The CDR3 sequence is 15 residues long. Trimming left V 0 bases short and J 4 bases short, with 8 bases between. CDR3 protein: CASSVEGRGANVLTF. Here the CDR3 DNA reads TGTGCCAGCAGCGTAGAAGGGCGCGGGGCCAACGTCCTGACTTTC. Variable domain in full (rest from reference TRBV9 and TRBJ2-6): DSGVTQTPKHLITATGQRVTLRCSPRSGDLSVYWYQQSLDQGLQFLIQYYNGEERAKGNILERFSAQQFPDLHSELNLSSLELGDSALYFCASSVEGRGANVLTFGAGSRLTVL.

This clonotype was seen more than once but under ten times. A much more abundant neighbour one base away suggests this may be a read error. The chain recombines TRBV20-1 with TRBJ1-2; possible D gene TRBD1, 6 bases. CDR3 size: 13 residues. Trimming shortened V by 5 bases and J by 7 bases, and 17 bases separated the two germline ends. CDR1 is DFQATT and CDR2 is SNEGSKA in the germline V gene (reference sequence). The CDR3 region has the DNA TGCAGTGCTGGTGGGGGCCGGGCGAGTGGCTACACCTTC. This gives the protein CSAGGGRASGYTF.

The J gene is TRBJ1-6, the V gene TRBV28, with D uncertain. The CDR3 sequence is 13 residues long. V dropped 7 bases and J dropped 9 bases, with 13 bases sitting between them. Germline V gives CDR1 MDHEN, CDR2 SYDVKM. The CDR3 DNA is TGTGCCAGCACCTCTGGTGGGAGTTCACCCCTCCACTTT. This gives the protein CASTSGGSSPLHF.

V usage is TRBV5-1 and J usage is TRBJ2-3; D remains unclear. The CDR3 length is 11 residues. Germline lookup yields CDR1 SGHRS and CDR2 YFSETQ. V gave up 6 bases and J gave up 0 bases, with 2 bases separating them. The CDR3 DNA reads TGCGCCAGCACTAGCACAGATACGCAGTATTTT. The encoded protein is CASTSTDTQYF.

This rearrangement joins TRBV5-5 to TRBJ2-1, with 10 bases identical to TRBD2. The CDR3 runs 16 residues. CDR1 and CDR2 from the germline V gene are SGHKS and YYEKEE (reference sequence). The J segment lost 9 bases and the V segment lost 3 bases, leaving 12 bases of the junction unmatched. The CDR3 here is CASSSSPSGSQGEQFF. The CDR3, as DNA: TGTGCCAGCAGCTCAAGTCCTAGCGGGAGTCAGGGTGAGCAGTTCTTC.

The sample holds a few counts of this clonotype. The chain combines TRBV5-5 with TRBJ1-1; 9 bases are shared with TRBD1. The junction had 9 bases not matched to a gene; V was cut back by 2 bases and J by 7 bases. The CDR3 spans 15 residues. The germline CDR1 and CDR2 sequences are SGHKS and YYEKEE (reference sequence). The DNA of the CDR3 is TGTGCCAGCAGCTTTGTCCGGGACAGGGCCGGTGAAGCTTTCTTT. It encodes CASSFVRDRAGEAFF.